Sequencing of this TCR beta chain was carried out in a study of glioma-infiltrating T cells. At the level of the study: Samples included WHO grade II oligodendrogliomas or astrocytomas and initial-diagnosis grade IV glioblastomas. Blood libraries targeted roughly 4.5- to 10-fold coverage of about one million T cells.

In regard to this clonotype: Its antigen is undetermined.

The iRepertoire nested amplicon-rescue multiplex PCR amplified TCR alpha and beta CDR3s from RNA. TCRdb re-called the multiplex PCR reads with MiXCR, one entry per CDR3 protein. Among a few hundred thousand distinct CDR3 sequences listed, around 45% were seen once. This CDR3 is 14 amino acids long. The junction had 4 bases not matched to a gene; V was cut back by 4 bases and J by 1 base. Germline CDR1 is SGHNT and CDR2 is YYREEE (reference sequence). Findings and caveats of the study: Signature shared blood CDR3 motifs were enriched in low-divergence and depleted in high-divergence patients. CDR3 overlap between tissue and blood was very small.

Specimen: glioma tissue, nonneoplastic brain tissue, or PBMCs (not recorded which). The TCR was taken from a human donor with low-grade glioma or glioblastoma, undergoing nonglioma brain surgery, or in good health (not recorded which). This chain connects TRBV5-4 to TRBJ1-2, with 7 bases that match TRBD1. CDR3 protein: CASSEGQLNYGYTF. CDR3 DNA: TGTGCCAGCAGCGAGGGACAGCTTAACTATGGCTACACCTTC. The entire variable domain, with the rest obtained from reference TRBV5-4 and TRBJ1-2, is as follows: ETGVTQSPTHLIKTRGQQVTLRCSSQSGHNTVSWYQQALGQGPQFIFQYYREEENGRGNFPPRFSGLQFPNYSSELNVNALELDDSALYLCASSEGQLNYGYTFGSGTRLTVV.